The 8 T cell receptor beta chains below all came from one sample that was sequenced in a study of prognosis after radiotherapy for stage I lung cancer. From genomic DNA, two-round multiplex PCR was used to amplify TCR beta CDR3. Every TRBV and TRBJ gene had its own specific primer in first-round PCR. TCRdb re-analysed the multiplex PCR reads in MiXCR, keeping a single row per CDR3 protein. The sample shows about 13,000 distinct CDR3 sequences, 43% of them seen only once. Sequences were derived from PBMCs, sampled before or after stereotactic body radiation therapy (not recorded which). These receptors were collected from a donor over 45 with non-small cell lung cancer.

As concerns this clonotype: Since a much larger clone is just one base distant, this may be a read error. The chain carries TRBV9 and TRBJ1-4, with D possibly being TRBD1 (6 bases). Germline V CDR1 and CDR2: SGDLS, YYNGEE. Between the trimmed V and J ends, which lost 4 bases and 8 bases, there was a span of 18 bases. The CDR3 is 15 residues long. The CDR3 nucleotides are TGTGCCAGCAGCCCTCGACAGGTCCGAACGGAAAAACTGTTTTTT. Its protein product is CASSPRQVRTEKLFF.

V gene TRBV20-1 combines with J gene TRBJ2-2; perhaps TRBD1 as D (6 bases). The CDR3 has 16 residues. Germline CDR1 DFQATT, CDR2 SNEGSKA (reference sequence). V lost 0 bases and J lost 6, with 17 bases in between. CDR3: CSARDNRQVVAGELFF. CDR3 DNA sequence: TGCAGTGCTAGAGATAATAGACAGGTGGTAGCCGGGGAGCTGTTTTTT.

A word on this clonotype: At one end, the junction sequence differs from germline, possibly due to a read error. The chain carries TRBV6-1 and TRBJ2-3; possibly TRBD2 for D (7 bases). This CDR3 has 18 amino acids. Germline CDR1 MNHNS, CDR2 SASEGT. CDR3 sequence (DNA): TGTGCCAGCAGTTCAGCCATCTTTAGTGGGGGGGACACAGATATGCAGTATTTT. This codes for CASSSAIFSGGDTDMQYF.

This rearrangement joins TRBV5-1 to TRBJ2-1, with D possibly being TRBD1 or TRBD2 (5 bases each). The CDR3 runs 15 residues. Germline-derived CDR1 and CDR2 are SGHRS and YFSETQ. V was shortened by 0 bases and J by 5 bases, with 12 bases between the two germline ends. DNA for the CDR3: TGCGCCAGCAGCTTGGTCGCAGGGAGTAACAATGAGCAGTTCTTC. Its translation is CASSLVAGSNNEQFF.

This clonotype was seen at least ten times. This rearrangement joins TRBV29-1 to TRBJ1-3; D perhaps matches TRBD1 (5 bases). V was cut by 4 bases and J by 2 bases, with 9 bases left in between. The germline CDR1 and CDR2 sequences are SQVTM and ANQGSEA. CDR3 size: 13 residues. The CDR3 coding sequence is TGCAGCGTTGGAGAGACAGCTGGAAACACCATATATTTT. This encodes CSVGETAGNTIYF.

This clonotype has at least ten counts. CDR3 bases: TGCGCCAGCAGCTTGGTCGGGGTGCCGCCCTACGAGCAGTACTTC. This sequence encodes CASSLVGVPPYEQYF. This chain uses TRBV5-1 with TRBJ2-7; possible D gene TRBD2, 5 bases. Germline values: CDR1 SGHRS, CDR2 YFSETQ. V lost 0 bases and J 2 bases, leaving 12 bases between the germline ends. The CDR3 spans 15 residues.

This clonotype was seen more than once but under ten times. A read error likely explains this, since a far larger clone differs by one base. This chain joins TRBV6-2 or TRBV6-3 and TRBJ1-2; perhaps TRBD1 as D (6 bases). This CDR3 has 13 residues. Looked up from germline, CDR1 is MNHEY and CDR2 is SVGEGT. The CDR3 is CSSSPGQYYGYTF. In DNA form, the CDR3 reads TGTTCCAGCAGTCCGGGACAATACTATGGCTACACCTTC.

This clonotype is medium-sized. This chain links TRBV2 with TRBJ2-7, with TRBD2 as a possible D gene (5 bases). V lost 2 bases to trimming and J lost 12 bases, with 14 bases between them. Germline V lookup: CDR1 SNHLY, CDR2 FYNNEI. This CDR3 has 12 amino acids. The CDR3 reads CASSESSTRGYF. The CDR3 region has the DNA TGTGCCAGCAGTGAATCCAGTACTCGGGGGTACTTC.